This TCR beta chain comes out of a study of control samples from healthy donors and cancer patients. The assay was immunoSEQ multiplex PCR, and TCRdb's table has in-frame clones only and misses some. In the table there are around 53,000 clones, around 85% of which are singletons. Germline V CDR1 and CDR2: MNHEY, SMNVEV (reference sequence). Trimming cost V 10 bases and J 0 bases; bases outside gene matches: 10. The CDR3 extends over 15 amino acids. The source material was PBMCs. The gene calls are TRBV27 and TRBJ2-5; 8 bases are shared with TRBD1. The TCR comes from a woman between 50 and 59 years old with lung cancer. The DNA for the CDR3 is TGTGCCACCTCCCCTCGGACAGGGTACCAAGAGACCCAGTACTTC. Translation: CATSPRTGYQETQYF.